This entry lists 15 T cell receptor beta chains sequenced from one sample in a study of cytomegalovirus exposure and HLA in healthy donors. Researchers ran the PCR with 60 Vbeta and 13 Jbeta primers. Generated by immunoSEQ multiplex PCR, the TCRdb table keeps only in-frame clones and is missing some. The sample table sets out 50,000 to 70,000 clones. Input material: PBMCs. The receptors originated from a man aged 50 to 60 in good health and CMV-seropositive.

This chain uses TRBV7-2 with TRBJ1-1; D is undetermined. Germline V CDR1 and CDR2: SGHTA, FQGNSA. The CDR3 spans 14 residues. V was clipped by 0 bases and J by 5 bases, with 10 bases between them. This CDR3 reads CASSLAAGNTEAFF. In DNA, the CDR3 is TGTGCCAGCAGCTTAGCGGCAGGAAATACTGAAGCTTTCTTT.

Judged by frequency, this clone is medium-sized. The V gene is TRBV2, the J gene TRBJ1-4; 8 nucleotides line up with TRBD1. Germline V gene lookup returns CDR1 SNHLY and CDR2 FYNNEI. This CDR3 comprises 16 residues. The ends lost 5 bases at V and 1 base at J; junction bases unmatched: 6. For the CDR3, the DNA is TGTGCCAGCAGTCTTGCAGGACAGGGAACTAATGAAAAACTGTTTTTT. Translating it yields CASSLAGQGTNEKLFF. Complete variable domain (other parts from reference TRBV2 and TRBJ1-4): EPEVTQTPSHQVTQMGQEVILRCVPISNHLYFYWYRQILGQKVEFLVSFYNNEISEKSEIFDDQFSVERPDGSNFTLKIRSTKLEDSAMYFCASSLAGQGTNEKLFFGSGTQLSVL.

This chain links TRBV28 with TRBJ2-7; 7 bases fit TRBD1. V gave up 8 bases and J gave up 3 bases; unmatched junction bases: 10. Per germline, CDR1 MDHEN and CDR2 SYDVKM. The CDR3 contains 14 residues. CDR3 loop: CASGPGTAGYEQYF. CDR3 DNA: TGTGCCAGCGGGCCCGGGACAGCAGGCTACGAGCAGTACTTC.

V usage is TRBV6-1 and J usage is TRBJ1-4, with 7 bases that match TRBD1. With 5 bases clipped from V and 7 bases from J, the junction kept 10 bases outside the gene matches. Germline assignment: CDR1 MNHNS and CDR2 SASEGT. The CDR3 runs to 15 residues. CDR3 sequence: CASSPRQGKGEKLFF. The CDR3, as DNA: TGTGCCAGCAGTCCTCGACAGGGTAAAGGTGAAAAACTGTTTTTT.

The V gene is TRBV9, the J gene TRBJ2-2; 9 nucleotides line up with TRBD1. The trim removed 1 base at V and 7 bases at J, leaving 5 bases unmatched. Germline V gene lookup returns CDR1 SGDLS and CDR2 YYNGEE. This CDR3 is built from 15 residues. For the CDR3, the DNA is TGTGCCAGCAGCGTACAGGACAGGGGATACGGGGAGCTGTTTTTT. Encoded protein: CASSVQDRGYGELFF.

The chain carries TRBV5-1 and TRBJ2-5; 8 nucleotides agree with TRBD1. Gene TRBJ2-7 matches the end of the DNA better, so the J call may be wrong. Germline V gives CDR1 SGHRS, CDR2 YFSETQ. The CDR3 length is 14 residues. The chain's CDR3 is CASSLAGGAYEQYF. As DNA, the CDR3 is TGCGCCAGCAGCTTGGCAGGGGGCGCCTACGAGCAGTACTTC.

The V gene is TRBV5-4, the J gene TRBJ2-7, with 10 bases lining up with TRBD1. The CDR3 is made up of 15 amino acids. Germline V gene sequence: CDR1 SGHNT, CDR2 YYREEE (reference sequence). Germline trimming cut 3 bases from V and 2 bases from J; bases unmatched to any gene: 5. The CDR3 sequence is CASSWGGTGAYEQYF. The CDR3 DNA is TGTGCCAGCAGCTGGGGCGGGACAGGGGCCTACGAGCAGTACTTC.

The J gene is TRBJ1-4, the V gene TRBV30; D uncertain. V was trimmed by 5 bases and J by 4 bases, leaving 17 bases between them. The CDR3 consists of 15 residues. Germline CDR1 and CDR2: GTSNPN and SVGIG (reference sequence). CDR3 residues: CAWSHWAGNNEKLFF. CDR3 nucleotides: TGTGCCTGGTCCCACTGGGCAGGCAATAATGAAAAACTGTTTTTT.

The gene calls are TRBV4-1 and TRBJ2-5, with 9 bases lining up with TRBD1. CDR1 is MGHRA and CDR2 is YSYEKL in the germline V gene. V lost 4 bases, J lost 5 bases, and 5 bases stayed unmatched. The length of the CDR3 is 14 residues. The CDR3 DNA sequence: TGCGCCAGCAGCCCGGGACAGGGATCCGAGACCCAGTACTTC. Translation gives CASSPGQGSETQYF.

Concerning this clone itself: This CDR3 is also generated by other DNA sequences in the sample. The chain links TRBV28 to TRBJ2-7; TRBD2 might be the D (6 bases). The length of the CDR3 is 12 residues. In germline, CDR1 is MDHEN, CDR2 SYDVKM. With 5 bases removed from V and 3 bases from J, the gap between germline ends came to 8 bases. The CDR3 spells CASSRRGYEQYF. DNA for the CDR3: TGTGCCAGCAGTAGGAGGGGCTACGAGCAGTACTTC. The variable domain in full, completed from reference TRBV28 and TRBJ2-7, reads DVKVTQSSRYLVKRTGEKVFLECVQDMDHENMFWYRQDPGLGLRLIYFSYDVKMKEKGDIPEGYSVSREKKERFSLILESASTNQTSMYLCASSRRGYEQYFGPGTRLTVT.

The chain uses TRBV18 and TRBJ2-5; D perhaps matches TRBD1 (6 bases). Trimming shortened V by 5 bases and J by 1 base, and 14 bases separated the two germline ends. Germline-derived CDR1 and CDR2 are KGHSH and LQKENI. The CDR3 extends over 15 amino acids. CDR3 sequence reads: CASSKDRGTQETQYF. The CDR3 nucleotides read TGTGCCAGCTCAAAGGACAGAGGGACCCAAGAGACCCAGTACTTC.

The V call is TRBV4-3, the J call TRBJ1-5, with D maybe TRBD1 (5 bases). V was clipped by 4 bases and J by 7 bases, with 23 bases between them. The germline V gene has CDR1 LGHNA and CDR2 YSLEER. This CDR3 has 17 residues. This chain's CDR3 is CASSRMGSTVVNQPQHF. The CDR3 region has the DNA TGCGCCAGCAGCCGAATGGGATCGACAGTGGTGAACCAGCCCCAGCATTTT.

The genes are TRBV5-1 and TRBJ2-7; 7 bases map to TRBD1. The CDR3 covers 15 residues. Per the germline V gene, CDR1 is SGHRS and CDR2 is YFSETQ. With 4 bases clipped from V and 6 bases from J, the junction kept 13 bases outside the gene matches. In nucleotides, the CDR3 is TGCGCCAGCAGCCCACTTGACAGGGCGTTGGGCGAGCAGTACTTC. Translated: CASSPLDRALGEQYF.

This chain uses TRBV5-1 with TRBJ2-5, with 9 bases lining up with TRBD2. The CDR3 sequence is 16 residues long. After removal of 0 bases from V and 4 bases from J, the junction contained 7 bases not matched to a gene. Germline V gene data show CDR1 as SGHRS and CDR2 as YFSETQ. The CDR3 bases are TGCGCCAGCAGCTTGGCCCCGGCGGGAGGGGGAGAGACCCAGTACTTC. Protein sequence: CASSLAPAGGGETQYF.

The CDR3: CASSQTAKPPYEQYF. The CDR3 DNA is TGTGCCAGCAGCCAGACAGCAAAGCCTCCCTACGAGCAGTACTTC. This chain links TRBV6-6 with TRBJ2-7; maybe TRBD1 (5 bases). Trimming pared 6 bases from V and 2 bases from J, leaving 17 bases between. The CDR3 sequence is 15 residues long. Germline CDR1 and CDR2: MNHNY and SVGAGI (reference sequence).